This TCR beta chain was found in a study of T cell responses to AZD1222 COVID-19 vaccine. Unmatched junction bases numbered 3, after V lost 2 bases and J lost 5 bases. From germline, CDR1 is MNHEY and CDR2 SVGAGI. The CDR3 consists of 14 residues. A single count supports this clone. Clones were read by immunoSEQ multiplex PCR, and TCRdb kept only the in-frame ones, dropping some. The sample includes some 130,000 clones, about 93% of them seen just once. This clonotype originated in an adult in good health. The chain employs TRBV6-5 and TRBJ2-1; 7 bases agree with TRBD2. The material sequenced was peripheral blood, taken on day 0 of AZD1222 vaccination. This CDR3 is CASSYGTSDNEQFF. The DNA of the CDR3 is TGTGCCAGCAGTTACGGTACTAGCGACAATGAGCAGTTCTTC.